Presented here are 18 T cell receptor beta chains from one specimen sequenced in a study of OX40 agonist ivuxolimab in advanced cancers. Sequencing was performed with immunoSEQ multiplex PCR; in TCRdb, only in-frame clones are kept and a portion is missing. The table lists around 140,000 clones, 85% to 95% of them singletons. The sample here was CD4+ or CD8+ T cells sorted from blood, taken in a trial of the OX40 agonist ivuxolimab. Receptors were obtained from an adult with an advanced solid tumor such as melanoma, head and neck, liver or kidney cancer.

In nucleotides, the CDR3 is TGTGCCAGTAGTGTTTACAATTCACCCCTCCACTTT. Protein: CASSVYNSPLHF. The chain is built from TRBV19 and TRBJ1-6; D is undetermined. Germline V gives CDR1 LNHDA, CDR2 SQIVND (reference sequence). The CDR3 runs to 12 residues. Trimming left V 5 bases short and J 7 bases short, with 6 bases between.

The V call is TRBV18, the J call TRBJ2-4, with 11 nucleotides matching TRBD2. J gave up 2 bases and V 4 bases, and 4 bases lay outside the gene matches. The germline V gene has CDR1 KGHSH and CDR2 LQKENI. There are 16 residues in the CDR3. The CDR3 loop reads CASSRTSGGSKNIQYF. The CDR3 nucleotides are TGTGCCAGCTCACGAACTAGCGGGGGCTCCAAAAACATTCAGTACTTC.

The V and J genes are TRBV18 and TRBJ1-1; TRBD1 matches 9 bases. Germline CDR1 and CDR2: KGHSH and LQKENI. The CDR3 spans 15 residues. V gave up 3 bases and J gave up 1 base; unmatched junction bases: 3. The CDR3 DNA is TGTGCCAGCTCACCGGGACAGGGAAAGAACACTGAAGCTTTCTTT. This encodes CASSPGQGKNTEAFF.

The chain uses TRBV6-1 and TRBJ2-5, with unresolved D. The CDR3 is 12 residues long. The germline V and J ends were trimmed by 7 bases and 1 base, with 7 bases remaining between them. The germline V gene encodes CDR1 MNHNS and CDR2 SASEGT. CDR3 bases: TGTGCCAGCACTAACTCCCAAGAGACCCAGTACTTC. Its protein is CASTNSQETQYF.

The V gene is TRBV6-5, the J gene TRBJ1-5; TRBD1 aligns across 7 bases. This CDR3 contains 15 residues. J lost 4 bases, V lost 6 bases, and 9 bases had no gene match. Germline V CDR1 and CDR2: MNHEY, SVGAGI. The CDR3 DNA is TGTGCCAGCAGAAACGAGGGGGCTGGAAATCAGCCCCAGCATTTT. This translates into CASRNEGAGNQPQHF.

The rearrangement links TRBV20-1 to TRBJ2-7; D call uncertain. Between the trimmed V and J ends, which lost 3 bases and 4 bases, there was a span of 7 bases. Per the germline V gene, CDR1 is DFQATT and CDR2 is SNEGSKA (reference sequence). The CDR3 is made up of 11 amino acids. CDR3 sequence reads: CSASLDYEQYF. Here the CDR3 DNA reads TGCAGTGCTAGTCTTGATTACGAGCAGTACTTC.

This chain links TRBV30 with TRBJ1-2, with 9 bases aligning to TRBD1. Trimming at V came to 2 bases and at J to 1 base, leaving 2 bases not matched to a gene. The CDR3 extends over 14 amino acids. Per germline, CDR1 GTSNPN and CDR2 SVGIG (reference sequence). Here the CDR3 DNA reads TGTGCCTGGAGTCGACAGGGGGATAACTATGGCTACACCTTC. Its protein is CAWSRQGDNYGYTF.

The chain carries TRBV19 and TRBJ1-5; D uncertain. Trimming pared 1 base from V and 0 bases from J, leaving 10 bases between. Per the germline V gene, CDR1 is LNHDA and CDR2 is SQIVND (reference sequence). This CDR3 has 16 amino acids. CDR3 DNA sequence: TGTGCCAGTAGTATAGTGTCGTGGGTTAGCAATCAGCCCCAGCATTTT. It yields the protein CASSIVSWVSNQPQHF.

This clone has more than one count but fewer than ten. J is TRBJ1-1 and V is TRBV9; the D gene is possibly TRBD1 (5 bases). CDR3 length: 14 residues. Germline assignment: CDR1 SGDLS and CDR2 YYNGEE. Trimming removed 5 bases from V and 0 bases from J, with 11 bases in between. Written as DNA, the CDR3 is TGTGCCAGCAGGTCGACAGAGATGAACACTGAAGCTTTCTTT. Encoded protein: CASRSTEMNTEAFF.

The chain carries TRBV9 and TRBJ2-3; D ambiguous. The length of the CDR3 is 12 residues. Germline V gene lookup returns CDR1 SGDLS and CDR2 YYNGEE. Trimming took 0 bases from V and 4 from J, leaving 3 bases between them. CDR3 nucleotides: TGTGCCAGCAGCGTAGCCCCAGATACGCAGTATTTT. The encoded protein is CASSVAPDTQYF.

The J gene is TRBJ1-5, the V gene TRBV29-1; the D is unclear. The CDR3 sequence is 13 residues long. Trimming removed 8 bases at V and 3 bases at J, with 14 bases between. In germline, CDR1 is SQVTM, CDR2 ANQGSEA. The CDR3 is CSTLNRNNQPQHF. The CDR3 nucleotides read TGCAGCACCCTTAACAGAAACAATCAGCCCCAGCATTTT. The full variable domain, in which reference TRBV29-1 and TRBJ1-5 provide the parts outside the CDR3, is SAVISQKPSRDICQRGTSLTIQCQVDSQVTMMFWYRQQPGQSLTLIATANQGSEATYESGFVIDKFPISRPNLTFSTLTVSNMSPEDSSIYLCSTLNRNNQPQHFGDGTRLSIL.

The chain links TRBV5-1 to TRBJ2-1; perhaps TRBD1 as D (5 bases). The CDR3 has 13 amino acids. From germline, CDR1 is SGHRS and CDR2 YFSETQ. The ends were cut back, 2 bases at V and 10 bases at J, with 13 bases in the middle. For the CDR3, the DNA is TGCGCCAGCAGCTTAGAGTCTAGGGGCGAGCAGTTCTTC. This encodes CASSLESRGEQFF. The full variable domain, in which reference TRBV5-1 and TRBJ2-1 provide the parts outside the CDR3, is KAGVTQTPRYLIKTRGQQVTLSCSPISGHRSVSWYQQTPGQGLQFLFEYFSETQRNKGNFPGRFSGRQFSNSRSEMNVSTLELGDSALYLCASSLESRGEQFFGPGTRLTVL.

The chain recombines TRBV5-1 with TRBJ1-3; D is perhaps TRBD1 (5 bases). Germline V gives CDR1 SGHRS, CDR2 YFSETQ. V lost 0 bases, J lost 2 bases, and 15 bases lay in between. The CDR3 runs 17 residues. CDR3 sequence (DNA): TGCGCCAGCAGCTTGGCGACAGCCCGAGGTGCTGGAAACACCATATATTTT. Translation: CASSLATARGAGNTIYF.

The chain couples TRBV5-1 to TRBJ2-7; 7 bases are a match to TRBD1. This CDR3 has 13 residues. The junction had 4 bases not matched to a gene; V was cut back by 4 bases and J by 3 bases. Germline V lookup: CDR1 SGHRS, CDR2 YFSETQ. This CDR3 is CASSQGQNYEQYF. The CDR3 coding sequence is TGCGCCAGCAGCCAGGGACAGAACTACGAGCAGTACTTC.

V is TRBV18 and J is TRBJ2-1; D possibly corresponds to TRBD2 (5 bases). CDR1 and CDR2 from the germline V gene are KGHSH and LQKENI. The V end was cut by 2 bases, the J end by 6 bases, with 14 bases between. The CDR3 loop spans 15 amino acids. The CDR3 DNA sequence: TGTGCCAGCTCACCAGCTACTAGTCCGGGCAATGAGCAGTTCTTC. It is translated as CASSPATSPGNEQFF.

V gene TRBV5-1 combines with J gene TRBJ2-5, with D perhaps given as TRBD1 or TRBD2 (5 bases each). V was shortened by 0 bases and J by 4 bases, with 16 bases between the two germline ends. This CDR3 comprises 16 residues. Looked up from germline, CDR1 is SGHRS and CDR2 is YFSETQ. This CDR3 reads CASSLGSGTVGETQYF. The CDR3 DNA follows: TGCGCCAGCAGCTTGGGGTCCGGGACGGTTGGAGAGACCCAGTACTTC.

This chain links TRBV5-8 with TRBJ1-1; 9 bases are a match to TRBD1. This CDR3 is built from 16 residues. With V trimmed by 4 bases and J by 0 bases, 7 bases remained unmatched. Germline V lookup: CDR1 SGHTS, CDR2 YDEGEE. The CDR3 sequence: CASSTGGAGVNTEAFF. CDR3 sequence (DNA): TGTGCCAGCAGCACAGGGGGCGCCGGGGTGAACACTGAAGCTTTCTTT. Based on the CDR3 plus reference TRBV5-8 and TRBJ1-1, the full variable domain is EAGVTQSPTHLIKTRGQQATLRCSPISGHTSVYWYQQALGLGLQFLLWYDEGEERNRGNFPPRFSGRQFPNYSSELNVNALELEDSALYLCASSTGGAGVNTEAFFGQGTRLTVV.

V is TRBV28 and J is TRBJ2-7; D is uncertain. V was shortened by 8 bases and J by 4 bases, with 12 bases between the two germline ends. Germline V gene lookup returns CDR1 MDHEN and CDR2 SYDVKM. The CDR3 runs 12 residues. For the CDR3, the DNA is TGTGCCAGCTCCTTGAGGATGTACGAGCAGTACTTC. This encodes CASSLRMYEQYF.